Each of the 26 T cell receptor beta chains below was sequenced from the same sample in a study of T cell responses to AZD1222 COVID-19 vaccine. The table came from immunoSEQ multiplex PCR; TCRdb's copy has only in-frame clones and leaves some out. The sample carries some 140,000 clones, 75% to 95% recorded once. The starting material was peripheral blood, obtained on day 0 of AZD1222 vaccination. These receptor sequences come from an adult in good health.

The chain recombines TRBV4-2 with TRBJ2-1; D unclear. Germline-derived CDR1 and CDR2 are LGHNA and YNFKEQ. There are 13 residues in the CDR3. With 0 bases removed from V and 9 bases from J, the gap between germline ends came to 9 bases. This CDR3 reads CASSQDKPSEQFF. CDR3 coding DNA: TGTGCCAGCAGCCAAGATAAGCCCAGTGAGCAGTTCTTC.

This chain uses TRBV7-6 with TRBJ1-1, with D perhaps TRBD1 (6 bases). CDR1 and CDR2 from the germline V gene are SGHVS and FNYEAQ. V shed 5 bases and J shed 2 bases, with 15 bases lying between them. This CDR3 is 15 amino acids long. The CDR3 region has the DNA TGTGCCAGCAGCGTCGTACAGGGTTTTAACACTGAAGCTTTCTTT. It specifies CASSVVQGFNTEAFF.

Remarks on this clone: The sample has other DNA sequences that encode this CDR3 too. The CDR3 DNA reads as TGTGCCAGCAGCCAAGATCGCAGGGAGCAGTACTTC. This codes for CASSQDRREQYF. The rearrangement joins TRBV3-1 (or the pseudogene TRBV3-2) to TRBJ2-7; D unclear. The germline V and J ends were trimmed by 0 bases and 7 bases, with 7 bases remaining between them. The CDR3 is 12 residues long. Germline V gene data show CDR1 as LGHDT and CDR2 as YNNKEL (reference sequence).

The chain recombines TRBV19 with TRBJ2-2, with 7 bases lining up with TRBD1. The germline gives CDR1 LNHDA, CDR2 SQIVND (reference sequence). The CDR3 runs to 14 residues. After removal of 5 bases from V and 3 bases from J, the junction contained 3 bases not matched to a gene. CDR3 in amino acids: CASSVQGYTGELFF. Written as DNA, the CDR3 is TGTGCCAGTAGTGTACAGGGGTACACCGGGGAGCTGTTTTTT.

V gene TRBV28 combines with J gene TRBJ2-7; weak D call: TRBD1 (6 bases). Germline V gives CDR1 MDHEN, CDR2 SYDVKM. CDR3 length: 12 amino acids. With 8 bases removed from V and 3 bases from J, the gap between germline ends came to 11 bases. CDR3 nucleotides: TGTGCCAGCGGGGACAAGGACTACGAGCAGTACTTC. Protein product: CASGDKDYEQYF.

The chain employs TRBV9 and TRBJ2-2; 10 positions agree with TRBD2. The CDR3 extends over 16 amino acids. The germline V gene has CDR1 SGDLS and CDR2 YYNGEE. V shed 4 bases, J shed 4 bases, and the junction held 7 bases outside the gene matches. CDR3 sequence: CASSLLERGGTGELFF. The CDR3 DNA reads as TGTGCCAGCAGCCTCCTAGAGCGGGGGGGCACCGGGGAGCTGTTTTTT.

The gene calls are TRBV3-1 (or the pseudogene TRBV3-2) and TRBJ1-5; D ambiguous. The CDR3 runs 15 residues. The V end lost 1 base, the J end lost 0 bases, and 7 bases lay between the germline ends. Germline CDR1 is LGHDT and CDR2 is YNNKEL (reference sequence). The CDR3 here is CASSQGSYSNQPQHF. The CDR3, as DNA: TGTGCCAGCAGCCAAGGGAGTTATAGCAATCAGCCCCAGCATTTT.

The rearrangement links TRBV19 to TRBJ2-7; D not resolved. The CDR3 loop spans 11 amino acids. Germline V gene lookup returns CDR1 LNHDA and CDR2 SQIVND (reference sequence). V was trimmed by 4 bases and J by 3 bases, leaving 4 bases between them. The CDR3 spells CASSNRYEQYF. The CDR3 DNA reads TGTGCCAGTAGTAACCGCTACGAGCAGTACTTC. Using reference TRBV19 and TRBJ2-7 for the parts outside the CDR3, the full variable domain is DGGITQSPKYLFRKEGQNVTLSCEQNLNHDAMYWYRQDPGQGLRLIYYSQIVNDFQKGDIAEGYSVSREKKESFPLTVTSAQKNPTAFYLCASSNRYEQYFGPGTRLTVT.

This rearrangement joins TRBV4-1 to TRBJ2-7; 10 bases are a match to TRBD2. The J segment lost 4 bases and the V segment lost 1 base, leaving 7 bases of the junction unmatched. From germline, CDR1 is MGHRA and CDR2 YSYEKL. This CDR3 contains 16 residues. CDR3 DNA sequence: TGCGCCAGCAGCCAAGGTATCGGAGCGGGAGGGTACGAGCAGTACTTC. It codes for CASSQGIGAGGYEQYF.

The genes are TRBV28 and TRBJ1-3; D call uncertain. Germline CDR1 is MDHEN and CDR2 is SYDVKM. Deletions cut 8 bases from V and 4 bases from J, with 12 bases between. The CDR3 spans 13 residues. The CDR3 reads CASGGRTGNTIYF. CDR3 DNA sequence: TGTGCCAGCGGTGGACGTACCGGAAACACCATATATTTT.

The chain carries TRBV11-3 and TRBJ2-3; 9 bases line up with TRBD2. V lost 2 bases to trimming and J lost 8 bases; unmatched junction nucleotides: 14. This CDR3 comprises 17 residues. Germline CDR1 is SGHNT and CDR2 is YENEEA. The DNA for the CDR3 is TGTGCCAGCAGCTTAAGGTCAGCGGGAGGACCGGTGGGTACGCAGTATTTT. This translates into CASSLRSAGGPVGTQYF.

This clone occurred once. J is TRBJ2-7 and V is TRBV28, with D perhaps TRBD2 (5 bases). This CDR3 is built from 16 residues. V was clipped by 4 bases and J by 5 bases, with 21 bases between them. Germline values: CDR1 MDHEN, CDR2 SYDVKM. The CDR3 loop is CASSYPSTEAWDEQYF. In nucleotides, the CDR3 is TGTGCCAGCAGTTATCCATCGACGGAGGCTTGGGACGAGCAGTACTTC.

The chain combines TRBV21-1 with TRBJ1-3. TRBV21-1 is reported as a pseudogene. CDR3 length: 14 amino acids. In DNA form, the CDR3 reads TGTGCCAGCAGCAAAATGAATGCTGGAAACACCATATATTTT. This encodes CASSKMNAGNTIYF.

The V call is TRBV6-5, the J call TRBJ2-2, with D possibly being TRBD1 (5 bases). The CDR3 covers 16 residues. CDR1 and CDR2 (germline): MNHEY, SVGAGI. Trimming stripped 4 bases from V and 5 bases from J, with 17 bases between. As DNA, the CDR3 is TGTGCCAGCAGTTCTATACAGGCCCCGGTGACCGGGGAGCTGTTTTTT. Translating it yields CASSSIQAPVTGELFF.

The sample holds a few counts of this clone. V is TRBV7-3 and J is TRBJ1-4; weak D call: TRBD1 (5 bases). Trimming shortened V by 0 bases and J by 12 bases, and 14 bases separated the two germline ends. The CDR3 consists of 14 residues. CDR1 is SGHTA and CDR2 is FQGTGA in the germline V gene. CDR3 in amino acids: CASSLTGDSGELFF. CDR3 DNA: TGTGCCAGCAGCTTAACAGGGGACTCGGGGGAACTGTTTTTT.

This chain links TRBV10-2 with TRBJ2-2; 8 bases fit TRBD1. Per germline, CDR1 WSHSY and CDR2 SAAADI. There are 14 residues in the CDR3. Losses at the gene ends were 9 bases for V and 3 bases for J; bases not matched to a gene: 6. DNA of the CDR3: TGCGCCAGTAGAGGGACAGGCTACACCGGGGAGCTGTTTTTT. Its translation is CASRGTGYTGELFF.

Notes on this clone: At one end the junction does not follow the germline gene, possibly because of a read error. This sequence joins TRBV5-5 and TRBJ1-1; no clear D. CDR3 size: 14 residues. Per germline, CDR1 SGHKS and CDR2 YYEKEE (reference sequence). The DNA for the CDR3 is TGTGCCAGCAGCTTGGGGTCGAGGGCTATCTCTCCCTTTTGG. It translates to CASSLGSRAISPFW.

The chain links TRBV5-4 to TRBJ2-1, with D unclear. The V end lost 0 bases, the J end lost 1 base, and 11 bases lay between the germline ends. The CDR3 is 16 amino acids. Looked up from germline, CDR1 is SGHNT and CDR2 is YYREEE (reference sequence). The CDR3 loop reads CASSLDPGGSYNEQFF. The CDR3 coding sequence is TGTGCCAGCAGCTTGGACCCTGGCGGATCCTACAATGAGCAGTTCTTC.

This clone was observed once. The genes are TRBV11-3 and TRBJ1-1, with D possibly matching TRBD1 (6 bases). The germline CDR1 and CDR2 sequences are SGHNT and YENEEA. The CDR3 contains 14 residues. Trimming took off 4 bases at V and 5 bases at J, with 14 bases between the two ends. CDR3 nucleotide sequence: TGTGCCAGCAGCTCAAGACAGGTTTGGACTGAAGCTTTCTTT. The encoded protein is CASSSRQVWTEAFF.

The CDR3 here is CASSPYSGSRGEQFF. The CDR3 DNA sequence: TGTGCCAGCAGTCCCTACAGTGGGTCGCGAGGCGAGCAGTTCTTC. The rearrangement uses TRBV27 and TRBJ2-1, with D unresolved. CDR3 length: 15 residues. V lost 5 bases to trimming and J lost 10 bases, with 21 bases between them. Germline V gene sequence: CDR1 MNHEY, CDR2 SMNVEV (reference sequence).

This chain connects TRBV24-1 to TRBJ2-2; the D call may be TRBD1 or TRBD2 (6 bases each). CDR3 length: 15 residues. V dropped 5 bases and J dropped 3 bases, with 12 bases sitting between them. CDR1 and CDR2 (germline): KGHDR, SFDVKD. The CDR3 DNA reads TGTGCCACCAGTGCGACGGGGGCCTACACCGGGGAGCTGTTTTTT. The encoded protein is CATSATGAYTGELFF.

The V call is TRBV19, the J call TRBJ1-5; 9 positions agree with TRBD1. The CDR3 consists of 16 residues. Germline CDR1 is LNHDA and CDR2 is SQIVND (reference sequence). Losses at the gene ends were 7 bases for V and 2 bases for J; bases not matched to a gene: 9. The CDR3 bases are TGTGCCAGTACCCCGGGACAGGGTTTGGGCAATCAGCCCCAGCATTTT. Amino acid sequence: CASTPGQGLGNQPQHF.

This clone was detected only a few times. The CDR3 is CASSEAGGYTF. CDR3 sequence (DNA): TGTGCCAGCAGTGAAGCTGGTGGCTACACCTTC. The chain is built from TRBV2 and TRBJ1-2; no reliable D call. Trimming cost V 0 bases and J 7 bases, with 3 bases left between them. The CDR3 covers 11 residues. Germline CDR1 and CDR2: SNHLY and FYNNEI.

J is TRBJ2-1 and V is TRBV7-3, with TRBD2 matching over 9 bases. CDR3 length: 16 residues. V lost 0 bases and J lost 8; bases outside the gene matches: 8. Germline values: CDR1 SGHTA, CDR2 FQGTGA. The CDR3 DNA follows: TGTGCCAGCAGCTTAACCATGGGAGCGGGAGGAGATGAGCAGTTCTTC. Residues: CASSLTMGAGGDEQFF.

The chain links TRBV7-3 to TRBJ2-1, with 13 bases fitting TRBD2. Germline values: CDR1 SGHTA, CDR2 FQGTGA. V lost 2 bases to trimming and J lost 7 bases; unmatched junction nucleotides: 5. The CDR3 sequence is 16 residues long. In nucleotides, the CDR3 is TGTGCCAGCAGCTTAGTTGGGACTAGCGGGGAAAATGAGCAGTTCTTC. Protein: CASSLVGTSGENEQFF.

Of note for this clone: This CDR3 is also generated by other DNA sequences in the sample. The J gene is TRBJ1-1, the V gene TRBV9; D gene unclear. Germline values: CDR1 SGDLS, CDR2 YYNGEE. The CDR3 has 15 amino acids. V lost 0 bases and J lost 1, with 10 bases in between. CDR3 DNA sequence: TGTGCCAGCAGCGTAGCGGGGTGGGGGAACACTGAAGCTTTCTTT. Protein: CASSVAGWGNTEAFF.